The 18 T cell receptor beta chains presented below share a single source sample, sequenced in a study of cytomegalovirus exposure and HLA in healthy donors. TCRdb keeps only in-frame clones here, not all; method: immunoSEQ multiplex PCR. The sample holds about 98,000 clones, roughly 87% seen once. The sequenced sample was PBMCs. The receptors were sampled from a man between 18 and 35 years old in good health and CMV-seropositive.

This rearrangement joins TRBV27 to TRBJ2-3; 8 bases map to TRBD2. J was trimmed by 10 bases and V by 3 bases; bases with no gene match: 9. The length of the CDR3 is 14 residues. CDR1 and CDR2 from the germline V gene are MNHEY and SMNVEV (reference sequence). The CDR3 reads CASSFGTRFQAQYF. The CDR3 DNA is TGTGCCAGCAGTTTTGGGACTAGGTTTCAAGCGCAGTATTTT.

This clone was found a few times. The chain employs TRBV7-2 and TRBJ2-5, with D possibly TRBD2 on 5 matching bases. Trimming pared 5 bases from V and 4 bases from J, leaving 14 bases between. Germline lookup yields CDR1 SGHTA and CDR2 FQGNSA. CDR3 length: 14 residues. The CDR3 DNA follows: TGTGCCAGCAGCGAAAACCTAGCACGAGAGACCCAGTACTTC. Translation: CASSENLARETQYF. Full variable domain (rest looked up from reference TRBV7-2 and TRBJ2-5): GAGVSQSPSNKVTEKGKDVELRCDPISGHTALYWYRQSLGQGLEFLIYFQGNSAPDKSGLPSDRFSAERTGGSVSTLTIQRTQQEDSAVYLCASSENLARETQYFGPGTRLLVL.

This clone showed up just a few times. The V gene is TRBV15, the J gene TRBJ1-2; a possible D gene is TRBD1 (5 bases). The germline V gene encodes CDR1 LNHNV and CDR2 YYDKDF (reference sequence). Trimming stripped 3 bases from V and 8 bases from J, with 13 bases between. CDR3 length: 13 residues. The CDR3 sequence: CATSRNRGEGYTF. CDR3 DNA: TGTGCCACCAGCAGGAATCGGGGGGAGGGCTACACCTTC.

A note on this clone: Sequence at one end of the junction differs from germline and may be a read error. V usage is TRBV6-6 and J usage is TRBJ2-4, with TRBD2 matching over 8 bases. The CDR3 is 14 residues long. The germline CDR1 and CDR2 sequences are MNHNY and SVGAGI (reference sequence). The chain's CDR3 is CASSPGRLSGRADF. The CDR3 nucleotides are TGTGCCAGCAGCCCTGGGCGTTTGAGCGGGAGAGCGGACTTC.

The chain has TRBV6-1 and TRBJ2-5, with TRBD1 matching over 10 bases. Looked up from germline, CDR1 is MNHNS and CDR2 is SASEGT. The CDR3 consists of 19 residues. The ends lost 2 bases at V and 4 bases at J; junction bases unmatched: 16. DNA of the CDR3: TGTGCCAGCAGTGAATATGGGACAGGGGTTTGGGGAGCGGGAGAGACCCAGTACTTC. Amino acids: CASSEYGTGVWGAGETQYF.

V usage is TRBV19 and J usage is TRBJ1-3; D is unclear. This CDR3 is built from 15 residues. The ends were cut back, 6 bases at V and 0 bases at J, with 12 bases in the middle. From germline, CDR1 is LNHDA and CDR2 SQIVND (reference sequence). The CDR3 DNA reads TGTGCCAGTAGCCCTACAACGGGCTCTGGAAACACCATATATTTT. Translating it yields CASSPTTGSGNTIYF.

This clone showed up just once. The chain employs TRBV10-3 and TRBJ2-7, with 7 nucleotides matching TRBD1. J lost 5 bases, V lost 4 bases, and 5 bases had no gene match. In germline, CDR1 is ENHRY, CDR2 SYGVKD. This CDR3 contains 13 residues. Written as DNA, the CDR3 is TGTGCCATCAGTGGACAGGGAACCGACGAGCAGTACTTC. It specifies CAISGQGTDEQYF.

The chain links TRBV9 to TRBJ2-1, with TRBD2 matching 10 bases. J lost 1 base, V lost 0 bases, and 13 bases had no gene match. CDR3 length: 20 amino acids. Per the germline V gene, CDR1 is SGDLS and CDR2 is YYNGEE. The CDR3 loop reads CASSVAVGLAGESSYNEQFF. The CDR3 nucleotides read TGTGCCAGCAGCGTAGCTGTAGGTCTAGCGGGAGAGTCTTCCTACAATGAGCAGTTCTTC.

V and J are TRBV6-5 and TRBJ1-1; D remains unclear. The CDR3 has 14 residues. The V gene's germline CDR1 is MNHEY and CDR2 SVGAGI. Trimming pared 7 bases from V and 1 base from J, leaving 13 bases between. In DNA, the CDR3 is TGTGCCAGCACCAGACGAACAGCGAACACTGAAGCTTTCTTT. It is translated as CASTRRTANTEAFF.

This chain uses TRBV11-2 with TRBJ2-1; the D gene is possibly TRBD2 (5 bases). The CDR3 is 15 amino acids. Germline CDR1 SGHAT, CDR2 FQNNGV. Trimming shortened V by 2 bases and J by 4 bases, and 12 bases separated the two germline ends. CDR3 sequence: CASSLFAGRYNEQFF. Here the CDR3 DNA reads TGTGCCAGCAGCTTATTCGCGGGTAGGTACAATGAGCAGTTCTTC.

This CDR3 is CAWIYWRGTTNYGYTF. CDR3 in DNA: TGTGCCTGGATATATTGGCGGGGCACCACTAACTATGGCTACACCTTC. The rearrangement links TRBV30 to TRBJ1-2; possible D gene TRBD1, 5 bases. The CDR3 has 16 residues. V was trimmed by 4 bases and J by 0 bases, leaving 18 bases between them. Germline V gene sequence: CDR1 GTSNPN, CDR2 SVGIG (reference sequence).

V usage is TRBV4-3 and J usage is TRBJ2-3, with 9 bases fitting TRBD2. Germline V lookup: CDR1 LGHNA, CDR2 YSLEER. This CDR3 region has 17 residues. Trimming cost V 3 bases and J 5 bases; bases outside gene matches: 12. CDR3 nucleotide sequence: TGCGCCAGCAGCCACGGAGGAGGCGGGAGGGGTGAAGATACGCAGTATTTT. Translating it yields CASSHGGGGRGEDTQYF.

This clone was observed a single time. The J gene is TRBJ1-5, the V gene TRBV19, with D unresolved. This CDR3 is 13 amino acids long. Germline assignment: CDR1 LNHDA and CDR2 SQIVND (reference sequence). V dropped 3 bases and J dropped 5 bases, with 8 bases sitting between them. CDR3 sequence (DNA): TGTGCCAGTAGTATGTTCGGTGATCAGCCCCAGCATTTT. Protein product: CASSMFGDQPQHF. Filled out from reference TRBV19 and TRBJ1-5, the complete variable domain reads DGGITQSPKYLFRKEGQNVTLSCEQNLNHDAMYWYRQDPGQGLRLIYYSQIVNDFQKGDIAEGYSVSREKKESFPLTVTSAQKNPTAFYLCASSMFGDQPQHFGDGTRLSIL.

This chain's CDR3 is CASRLASTDTQYF. CDR3 nucleotide sequence: TGTGCCAGTCGGCTAGCTAGCACAGATACGCAGTATTTT. This sequence joins TRBV19 and TRBJ2-3, with D perhaps matching TRBD2 (5 bases). Germline CDR1 LNHDA, CDR2 SQIVND (reference sequence). The CDR3 runs to 13 residues. Deletions cut 8 bases from V and 0 bases from J, with 9 bases between.

The sample holds a few counts of this clone. The rearrangement links TRBV19 to TRBJ2-7; 9 bases align to TRBD1. This CDR3 has 14 residues. Germline CDR1 reads LNHDA; CDR2 reads SQIVND (reference sequence). The V and J ends lost 7 bases and 7 bases, in that order; junction bases with no gene match: 11. CDR3 DNA sequence: TGTGCCAGTACCGAAGGGACAGGGAAAGGTGAGCAGTACTTC. This translates into CASTEGTGKGEQYF.

The chain links TRBV4-1 to TRBJ2-1; 10 bases agree with TRBD1. The germline CDR1 and CDR2 sequences are MGHRA and YSYEKL. There are 16 residues in the CDR3. The ends lost 0 bases at V and 4 bases at J; junction bases unmatched: 3. As DNA, the CDR3 is TGCGCCAGCAGCCAAGATCGACAGGGGGCGTACAATGAGCAGTTCTTC. Translation: CASSQDRQGAYNEQFF.

The chain employs TRBV9 and TRBJ1-1; TRBD1 is a possible D gene (5 bases). Germline V gene sequence: CDR1 SGDLS, CDR2 YYNGEE. Trimming removed 0 bases from V and 3 bases from J, with 12 bases in between. CDR3 length equals 15 residues. CDR3 sequence (DNA): TGTGCCAGCAGCGTAGTCTCCAGGGCCGACACTGAAGCTTTCTTT. Protein product: CASSVVSRADTEAFF.

This sequence joins TRBV2 and TRBJ2-7; 10 nucleotides align to TRBD1. This CDR3 comprises 15 residues. Germline lookup yields CDR1 SNHLY and CDR2 FYNNEI. V shed 6 bases and J 0 bases; nucleotides not matched to a gene: 5. The CDR3 DNA reads as TGTGCCAGCAGGGAGGGACAGGGGCGCTCCTACGAGCAGTACTTC. Its protein product is CASREGQGRSYEQYF.